The 13 T cell receptor beta chains below come from one sample, sequenced in a study of blood T cell repertoires in COVID-19. Produced via immunoSEQ multiplex PCR; TCRdb's table is partial and in-frame only. The sample records fewer than 200,000 clones, roughly four fifths being singletons. Source material: peripheral blood. Receptors originate from a man aged 35 to 55 who had recovered from COVID-19.

The chain links TRBV7-9 to TRBJ1-1; D gene uncertain. V lost 8 bases to trimming and J lost 0 bases, with 13 bases between them. Germline V gene sequence: CDR1 SEHNR, CDR2 FQNEAQ (reference sequence). This CDR3 has 14 amino acids. The CDR3 coding sequence is TGTGCCAGCGGACTAACAGAATTGAACACTGAAGCTTTCTTT. As protein: CASGLTELNTEAFF.

This sequence joins TRBV28 and TRBJ1-2; 9 nucleotides align to TRBD1. In germline, CDR1 is MDHEN, CDR2 SYDVKM. The CDR3 has 13 amino acids. J gave up 4 bases and V 6 bases, and 3 bases lay outside the gene matches. This chain's CDR3 is CASSPDRGYGYTF. The CDR3 nucleotides are TGTGCCAGCAGCCCGGACAGGGGCTATGGCTACACCTTC.

This chain links TRBV7-9 with TRBJ2-2, with D perhaps TRBD2 (5 bases). The germline V gene has CDR1 SEHNR and CDR2 FQNEAQ (reference sequence). This CDR3 has 16 amino acids. V lost 2 bases and J lost 4, with 14 bases in between. In DNA form, the CDR3 reads TGTGCCAGCAGCTTATCACTAGGCCTCTCCACCGGGGAGCTGTTTTTT. It yields the protein CASSLSLGLSTGELFF.

For this clone: Other DNA variants within this sample encode the same CDR3. The chain has TRBV4-2 and TRBJ2-7; D gene ambiguous. CDR3 length: 13 residues. V was cut by 1 base and J by 1 base, with 5 bases left in between. Germline V gene sequence: CDR1 LGHNA, CDR2 YNFKEQ. CDR3 protein: CASSQGASYEQYF. The CDR3, as DNA: TGTGCCAGCAGCCAAGGCGCTTCCTACGAGCAGTACTTC.

The chain employs TRBV11-2 and TRBJ1-6, with D perhaps TRBD1 (5 bases). Deletions cut 1 base from V and 8 bases from J, with 9 bases between. Germline CDR1 and CDR2: SGHAT and FQNNGV. This CDR3 is built from 14 residues. The CDR3: CASSLVLGDSPLHF. CDR3 in DNA: TGTGCCAGCAGCTTAGTGTTAGGGGATTCACCCCTCCACTTT.

The chain links TRBV3-1 (or the pseudogene TRBV3-2) to TRBJ2-5; D is possibly TRBD2 (6 bases). The CDR3 extends over 15 amino acids. V was shortened by 4 bases and J by 4 bases, with 16 bases between the two germline ends. CDR1 LGHDT and CDR2 YNNKEL come from the germline V gene (reference sequence). The CDR3 loop reads CASSRRWGGSETQYF. The DNA for the CDR3 is TGTGCCAGCAGCCGCCGATGGGGAGGTTCAGAGACCCAGTACTTC.

This chain uses TRBV30 with TRBJ2-5; tentatively, D is TRBD1 (5 bases). CDR1 and CDR2 (germline): GTSNPN, SVGIG (reference sequence). The length of the CDR3 is 12 residues. Trimming removed 7 bases from V and 4 bases from J, with 13 bases in between. The CDR3 DNA reads TGTGCCTATCAAGGGGCGGTAGAGACCCAGTACTTC. It is translated as CAYQGAVETQYF.

This rearrangement joins TRBV27 to TRBJ2-3; 10 bases align to TRBD2. CDR3 length: 16 amino acids. Germline V CDR1 and CDR2: MNHEY, SMNVEV (reference sequence). The trim removed 5 bases at V and 6 bases at J, leaving 11 bases unmatched. CDR3 nucleotides: TGTGCCAGCAGTGCAAAGACTAGCGGGTTTTACGATACGCAGTATTTT. Translating it yields CASSAKTSGFYDTQYF.

The chain combines TRBV3-1 (or the pseudogene TRBV3-2) with TRBJ1-1; 9 bases are a match to TRBD1. Germline trimming cut 4 bases from V and 10 bases from J; bases unmatched to any gene: 7. CDR1 is LGHDT, CDR2 YNNKEL, per germline (reference sequence). The length of the CDR3 is 13 residues. The CDR3 nucleotides are TGTGCCAGCAGCCCCTCCCGGGACAGGGTAGCTTTCTTT. Its protein product is CASSPSRDRVAFF.

The chain recombines TRBV6-6 with TRBJ1-6, with D unclear. Germline V gene data show CDR1 as MNHNY and CDR2 as SVGAGI (reference sequence). This CDR3 is 12 amino acids long. Deletions cut 8 bases from V and 10 bases from J, with 12 bases between. The DNA of the CDR3 is TGTGCCAGCCAGATCATCACGTCACCCCTCCACTTT. Protein: CASQIITSPLHF.

The chain carries TRBV7-8 and TRBJ2-7; weak D call: TRBD2 (6 bases). Trimming pared 4 bases from V and 6 bases from J, leaving 13 bases between. The CDR3 extends over 13 amino acids. CDR1 is SGHVS and CDR2 is FQNEAQ in the germline V gene. DNA for the CDR3: TGTGCCAGCAGCTCCCAAGGAGGGTTCGAGCAGTACTTC. Translation gives CASSSQGGFEQYF.

This clone occurred a few times. The rearrangement uses TRBV7-2 and TRBJ2-3; D is possibly TRBD2 (5 bases). V was shortened by 6 bases and J by 0 bases, with 10 bases between the two germline ends. This CDR3 comprises 14 residues. In germline, CDR1 is SGHTA, CDR2 FQGNSA. CDR3 in DNA: TGTGCCAGCAGGCGATCGGGGAGCACAGATACGCAGTATTTT. This encodes CASRRSGSTDTQYF.

The gene calls are TRBV4-1 and TRBJ2-2, with D maybe TRBD2 (6 bases). Germline CDR1 MGHRA, CDR2 YSYEKL. The CDR3 is 13 residues long. CDR3 nucleotides: TGCGCTTCGGGGGAATTATACCCCGGGGAGCTGTTTTTT. Translated: CASGELYPGELFF.